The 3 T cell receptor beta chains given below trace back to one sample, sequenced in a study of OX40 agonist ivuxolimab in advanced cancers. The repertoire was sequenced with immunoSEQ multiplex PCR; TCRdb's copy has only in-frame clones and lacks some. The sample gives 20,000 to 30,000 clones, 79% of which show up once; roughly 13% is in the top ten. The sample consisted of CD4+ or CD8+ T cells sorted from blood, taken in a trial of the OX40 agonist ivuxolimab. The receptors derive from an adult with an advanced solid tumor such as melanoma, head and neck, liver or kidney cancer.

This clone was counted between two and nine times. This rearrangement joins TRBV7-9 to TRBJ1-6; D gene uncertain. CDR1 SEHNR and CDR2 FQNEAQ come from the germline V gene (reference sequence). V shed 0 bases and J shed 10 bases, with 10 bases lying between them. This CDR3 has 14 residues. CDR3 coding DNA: TGTGCCAGCAGCTTAGCCGGGAGGGAGTCACCCCTCCACTTT. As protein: CASSLAGRESPLHF.

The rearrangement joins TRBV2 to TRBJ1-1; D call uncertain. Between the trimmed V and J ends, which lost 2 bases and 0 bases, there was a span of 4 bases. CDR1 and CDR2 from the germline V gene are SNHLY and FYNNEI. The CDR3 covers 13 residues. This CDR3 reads CASSEQVNTEAFF. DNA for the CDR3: TGTGCCAGCAGTGAACAGGTGAACACTGAAGCTTTCTTT.

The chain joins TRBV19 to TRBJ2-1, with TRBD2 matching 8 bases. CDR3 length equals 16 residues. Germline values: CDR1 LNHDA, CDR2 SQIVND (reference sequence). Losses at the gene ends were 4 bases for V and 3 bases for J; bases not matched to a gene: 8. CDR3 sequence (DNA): TGTGCCAGTAGTACGGGAGGGCTAGCCAACTACAATGAGCAGTTCTTC. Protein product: CASSTGGLANYNEQFF. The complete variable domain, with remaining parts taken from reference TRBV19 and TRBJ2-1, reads DGGITQSPKYLFRKEGQNVTLSCEQNLNHDAMYWYRQDPGQGLRLIYYSQIVNDFQKGDIAEGYSVSREKKESFPLTVTSAQKNPTAFYLCASSTGGLANYNEQFFGPGTRLTVL.